This entry lists 9 T cell receptor beta chains sequenced from one sample in a study of Ad26.COV2.S vaccination and SARS-CoV-2 variants. Treatment meaning: roughly 19 received Ad26.COV2.S at low or high dose, single or two shots; 5 received placebo; per-sample allocation not given. Sampling was done on day 63 after the first vaccine or placebo injection. Clones were read by immunoSEQ multiplex PCR, and TCRdb kept only the in-frame ones, dropping some. This sample has about 400,000 clones, with around nine tenths found just once. The sample here was peripheral blood, taken in a trial of Ad26.COV2.S vaccine versus placebo. Receptors originate from a person aged 18-65 years who received the Ad26.COV2.S COVID-19 vaccine or a placebo.

CDR3 in DNA: TGTGCCAGCAGCGAACAGGGGGGGTTTCTGCACGAGCAGTACTTC. Encoded protein: CASSEQGGFLHEQYF. V and J are TRBV9 and TRBJ2-7; maybe TRBD1 (8 bases). The CDR3 sequence is 15 residues long. V lost 3 bases and J 5 bases, leaving 18 bases between the germline ends. The germline V gene has CDR1 SGDLS and CDR2 YYNGEE. The full variable domain, completed using reference TRBV9 and TRBJ2-7, is DSGVTQTPKHLITATGQRVTLRCSPRSGDLSVYWYQQSLDQGLQFLIQYYNGEERAKGNILERFSAQQFPDLHSELNLSSLELGDSALYFCASSEQGGFLHEQYFGPGTRLTVT.

V usage is TRBV29-1 and J usage is TRBJ2-7; TRBD1 aligns across 11 bases. The CDR3 length is 14 residues. V shed 6 bases and J 5 bases; nucleotides not matched to a gene: 9. The germline CDR1 and CDR2 sequences are SQVTM and ANQGSEA. The CDR3 spells CSVIPGQGGNEQYF. The CDR3 DNA sequence: TGCAGCGTCATACCGGGACAGGGGGGGAACGAGCAGTACTTC.

This clone turned up a few times. The CDR3 sequence: CASSPREGRIYGYTF. Written as DNA, the CDR3 is TGTGCCAGCAGTCCGAGAGAGGGGAGGATCTATGGCTACACCTTC. This chain links TRBV27 with TRBJ1-2, with D maybe TRBD1 (5 bases). The CDR3 is 15 residues long. Germline V gene sequence: CDR1 MNHEY, CDR2 SMNVEV (reference sequence). Between the trimmed V and J ends, which lost 5 bases and 4 bases, there was a span of 17 bases.

The V and J genes are TRBV7-2 and TRBJ2-3; D perhaps matches TRBD1 (6 bases). V dropped 5 bases and J dropped 7 bases, with 19 bases sitting between them. The CDR3 runs to 15 residues. Germline-derived CDR1 and CDR2 are SGHTA and FQGNSA. This chain's CDR3 is CASSPLIQRGYTQYF. The CDR3, as DNA: TGTGCCAGCAGCCCTCTCATCCAAAGGGGGTATACGCAGTATTTT.

V gene TRBV3-1 (or the pseudogene TRBV3-2) combines with J gene TRBJ2-7, with 8 bases lining up with TRBD2. CDR1 is LGHDT, CDR2 YNNKEL, per germline (reference sequence). The CDR3 is 15 amino acids. Trimming at V came to 3 bases and at J to 3 bases, leaving 7 bases not matched to a gene. Here the CDR3 DNA reads TGTGCCAGCAGCCAGGTAGCGGGGAGTCACTACGAGCAGTACTTC. Translating it yields CASSQVAGSHYEQYF.

CDR3 sequence (DNA): TGCAGCGTCGCAGACAGGGGGCGGACTGAAGCTTTCTTT. Amino acid sequence: CSVADRGRTEAFF. The V gene is TRBV29-1, the J gene TRBJ1-1; 10 positions agree with TRBD1. The V and J ends lost 6 bases and 5 bases, in that order; junction bases with no gene match: 6. This CDR3 region has 13 residues. The germline V gene encodes CDR1 SQVTM and CDR2 ANQGSEA.

The J gene is TRBJ2-5, the V gene TRBV30, with 9 bases identical to TRBD1. This CDR3 comprises 15 residues. The J segment lost 8 bases and the V segment lost 2 bases, leaving 12 bases of the junction unmatched. Germline CDR1 GTSNPN, CDR2 SVGIG (reference sequence). This CDR3 reads CAWSSTGTGLKTQYF. As DNA, the CDR3 is TGTGCCTGGAGTTCCACCGGGACAGGGCTAAAAACCCAGTACTTC.

This chain links TRBV6-5 with TRBJ1-1, with D hard to call. The V and J ends lost 11 bases and 1 base respectively, with 20 bases between them. CDR1 and CDR2 from the germline V gene are MNHEY and SVGAGI. The length of the CDR3 is 15 residues. The CDR3 here is CAHLKSVYWNTEAFF. As DNA, the CDR3 is TGTGCCCACCTAAAATCGGTTTATTGGAACACTGAAGCTTTCTTT.

The V and J genes are TRBV6-6 and TRBJ2-1; a weak D match, TRBD2 (5 bases). This CDR3 contains 14 residues. The V end was cut by 4 bases, the J end by 6 bases, with 13 bases between. Germline V gives CDR1 MNHNY, CDR2 SVGAGI (reference sequence). CDR3 nucleotides: TGTGCCAGCAGTTCACCCTCTAGCTCCAATGAGCAGTTCTTC. This translates into CASSSPSSSNEQFF.